This T cell receptor beta chain derives from a study of blood T cells in healthy people across ages. The overall study: About one barcoded beta molecule per two T cells was captured by template switching. General study points: The diversity estimates, figures obtained from one million T cells, were considered underestimates.

This clonotype showed up just a few times. Its specificity is not known. A second PCR, run for about 7 to 11 cycles, used a sample-barcoded 5' primer plus a J-beta primer mix. TCRdb called the 5' RACE reads again in MiXCR, with one record for every CDR3 protein. This sample yields hundreds of thousands of distinct CDR3 sequences, of which about 62% are seen a single time; about 20% belongs to the top ten. V lost 7 bases and J lost 5, with 17 bases in between. The germline V gene has CDR1 MDHEN and CDR2 SYDVKM. The CDR3 has 14 residues. V is TRBV28 and J is TRBJ1-2, with a possible D match to TRBD1 (6 bases). Source material: blood. This TCR came from a man younger than 45 in good health. In DNA, the CDR3 is TGTGCCAGCAATAACCCTTGGACAGATTATGGCTACACCTTC. It encodes CASNNPWTDYGYTF.